The T cell receptor (beta chain) described here comes from a study of identical twins. Overall study results and limits: It was out-of-frame TCR alpha sharing in monozygotic twins that models underestimated.

In regard to this clonotype: The antigen remains unidentified.

MiXCR, run by TCRdb on the 5' RACE reads, gives a single entry per CDR3 protein. The sample includes 510,000 or so distinct CDR3 sequences, 15% of them seen just once. Everyone who donated was a healthy Caucasian. The CDR3 loop spans 14 amino acids. CDR1 is DFQATT, CDR2 SNEGSKA, per germline (reference sequence). Trimming stripped 1 base from V and 4 bases from J, with 11 bases between. Separately, the same data were catalogued under a study of yellow fever vaccine responses in identical twins.

Sequencing used CD4+ T cells sorted from blood. The sequence was collected from a woman aged 18-29 years in good health. The V call is TRBV20-1, the J call TRBJ2-1; D unclear. The CDR3 DNA reads as TGCAGTGCTAGAGCCCCCGGATTGTACAATGAGCAGTTCTTC. This codes for CSARAPGLYNEQFF.